This TCR beta chain was identified in a study of shared clonotypes between healthy human individuals. Background on the study: Each donor contributed plates that comprised three CD4 naive, three CD4 memory, two CD8 naive and one CD8 memory.

In replicate PCRs of sorted subsets, about 220 ng DNA, about 29,000 T cell genomes, was used. TCRdb's copy holds only in-frame clones and misses some; the assay was immunoSEQ multiplex PCR. The sample has some 2.1 million clones; around 93% are singletons. Findings of the study overall: Larger estimated richness was generally recorded for naive subsets relative to memory subsets.

CD8 cells regarded as naive lacked CD45RO, were positively chosen for CCR7, and omitted terminally differentiated effector memory CD45RA+ cells. Trimming pared 3 bases from V and 5 bases from J, leaving 10 bases between. The CDR3 sequence is 13 residues long. CDR1 is SGHAT and CDR2 is FQNNGV in the germline V gene. Of note for this clone: Its antigen is unidentified.

This receptor was identified in a man between 18 and 29 years old in good health. Some clones in this sample may be carry-over from other donors' samples. V and J are TRBV11-2 and TRBJ2-5; D is unresolved. Sequences were obtained from naive CD8+ T cells from PBMCs. The CDR3 is CASSLGFRETQYF. The CDR3 coding sequence is TGTGCCAGCAGCTTGGGTTTTAGGGAGACCCAGTACTTC.